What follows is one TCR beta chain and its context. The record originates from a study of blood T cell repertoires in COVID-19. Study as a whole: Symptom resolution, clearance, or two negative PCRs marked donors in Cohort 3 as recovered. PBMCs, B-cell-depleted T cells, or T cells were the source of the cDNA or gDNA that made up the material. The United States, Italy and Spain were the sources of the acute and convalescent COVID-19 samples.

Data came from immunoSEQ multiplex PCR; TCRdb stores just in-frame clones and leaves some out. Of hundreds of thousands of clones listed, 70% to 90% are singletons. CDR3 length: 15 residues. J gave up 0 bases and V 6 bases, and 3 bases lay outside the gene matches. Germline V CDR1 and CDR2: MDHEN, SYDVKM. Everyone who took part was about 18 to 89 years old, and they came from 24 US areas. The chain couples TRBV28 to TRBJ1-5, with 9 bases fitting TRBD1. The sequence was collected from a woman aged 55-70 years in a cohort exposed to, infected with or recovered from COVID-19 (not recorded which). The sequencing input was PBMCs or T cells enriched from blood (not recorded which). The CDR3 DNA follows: TGTGCCAGCAGATCGGGACAGGGTAGCAATCAGCCCCAGCATTTT. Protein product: CASRSGQGSNQPQHF. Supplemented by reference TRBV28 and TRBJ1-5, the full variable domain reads DVKVTQSSRYLVKRTGEKVFLECVQDMDHENMFWYRQDPGLGLRLIYFSYDVKMKEKGDIPEGYSVSREKKERFSLILESASTNQTSMYLCASRSGQGSNQPQHFGDGTRLSIL.